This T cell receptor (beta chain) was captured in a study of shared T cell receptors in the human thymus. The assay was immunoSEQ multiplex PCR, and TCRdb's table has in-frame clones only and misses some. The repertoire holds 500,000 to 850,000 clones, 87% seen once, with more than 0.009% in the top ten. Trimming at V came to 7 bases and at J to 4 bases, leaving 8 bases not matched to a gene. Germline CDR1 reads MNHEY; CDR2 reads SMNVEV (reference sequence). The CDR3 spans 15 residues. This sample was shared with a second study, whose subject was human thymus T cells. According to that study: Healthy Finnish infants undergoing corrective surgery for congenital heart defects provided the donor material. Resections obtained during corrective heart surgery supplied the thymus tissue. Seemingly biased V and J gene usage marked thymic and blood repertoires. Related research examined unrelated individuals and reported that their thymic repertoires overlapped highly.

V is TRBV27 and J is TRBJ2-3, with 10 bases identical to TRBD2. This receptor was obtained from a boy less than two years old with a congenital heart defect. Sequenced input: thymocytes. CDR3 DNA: TGTGCCAGCAACCCAGCGGGAGGGCCTCCAGATACGCAGTATTTT. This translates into CASNPAGGPPDTQYF.